The 8 T cell receptor beta chains reported below all come from one sample, sequenced in a study of T cell changes during pregnancy in multiple sclerosis. Sequenced by immunoSEQ multiplex PCR; TCRdb stores in-frame clones only, minus some. The sample records over 35,000 clones, nearly 90% being singletons. Sequenced material: CD4+ T cells from peripheral blood mononuclear cells, taken in the first trimester of pregnancy. The origin of the receptors is a female donor with multiple sclerosis, enrolled in a pregnancy study.

The rearrangement uses TRBV7-9 and TRBJ2-1; a possible D gene is TRBD2 (5 bases). The CDR3 is made up of 14 amino acids. Germline V lookup: CDR1 SEHNR, CDR2 FQNEAQ (reference sequence). Trimming took off 7 bases at V and 0 bases at J, with 10 bases between the two ends. The CDR3 here is CASISGSSYNEQFF. DNA of the CDR3: TGTGCCAGCATATCGGGGAGCTCCTACAATGAGCAGTTCTTC.

This clone showed up just once. This chain joins TRBV4-3 and TRBJ2-7; a possible D gene is TRBD1 (6 bases). Germline V lookup: CDR1 LGHNA, CDR2 YSLEER. The CDR3 covers 13 residues. Trimming removed 0 bases at V and 12 bases at J, with 15 bases between. CDR3 nucleotide sequence: TGCGCCAGCAGCCAAGAATATGGAACAGGGCGGTACTTC. Amino acids: CASSQEYGTGRYF.

The rearrangement joins TRBV12-5 to TRBJ1-4; D unclear. Germline values: CDR1 LGHNT, CDR2 FRNRAP. Trimming left V 0 bases short and J 6 bases short, with 8 bases between. CDR3 length: 14 residues. The CDR3 region has the DNA TGTGCTAGTGGTTTGGTGGAGGTGGATGAAAAACTGTTTTTT. It is translated as CASGLVEVDEKLFF.

In the case of this clone: One end of the junction is discordant with germline, which a read error may explain. This chain links TRBV30 with TRBJ1-1; 8 positions agree with TRBD1. The germline CDR1 and CDR2 sequences are GTSNPN and SVGIG (reference sequence). The CDR3 spans 14 residues. As DNA, the CDR3 is TGTGCCTGGAGTGTAGGACAGGGCAACAATGAAGCTTTCTTT. Amino acid sequence: CAWSVGQGNNEAFF.

The chain has TRBV10-3 and TRBJ1-2, with no clear D. The germline V gene has CDR1 ENHRY and CDR2 SYGVKD. The CDR3 extends over 13 amino acids. V gave up 4 bases and J gave up 2 bases, with 8 bases separating them. For the CDR3, the DNA is TGTGCCATCAGTGCGGACTTCAACTATGGCTACACCTTC. Translated, it gives CAISADFNYGYTF.

This rearrangement joins TRBV19 to TRBJ2-6; TRBD2 agrees at 7 bases. With V trimmed by 9 bases and J by 12 bases, 8 bases remained unmatched. CDR3 length equals 12 residues. Per the germline V gene, CDR1 is LNHDA and CDR2 is SQIVND (reference sequence). The CDR3 sequence: CARPGGGSVLTF. The CDR3 DNA sequence: TGTGCCAGACCGGGGGGAGGTTCCGTCCTGACTTTC. The whole variable domain, filled in from reference TRBV19 and TRBJ2-6, reads DGGITQSPKYLFRKEGQNVTLSCEQNLNHDAMYWYRQDPGQGLRLIYYSQIVNDFQKGDIAEGYSVSREKKESFPLTVTSAQKNPTAFYLCARPGGGSVLTFGAGSRLTVL.

The chain joins TRBV9 to TRBJ2-3; 10 bases line up with TRBD2. The CDR3 contains 15 residues. V dropped 6 bases and J dropped 3; count of bases not matched to a gene: 7. Germline V lookup: CDR1 SGDLS, CDR2 YYNGEE. The chain's CDR3 is CASTETSGKTDTQYF. The DNA for the CDR3 is TGTGCCAGCACAGAAACTAGCGGGAAAACAGATACGCAGTATTTT. Based on the CDR3 plus reference TRBV9 and TRBJ2-3, the full variable domain is DSGVTQTPKHLITATGQRVTLRCSPRSGDLSVYWYQQSLDQGLQFLIQYYNGEERAKGNILERFSAQQFPDLHSELNLSSLELGDSALYFCASTETSGKTDTQYFGPGTRLTVL.

V and J are TRBV7-2 and TRBJ2-7, with 9 bases that match TRBD1. The J segment lost 4 bases and the V segment lost 5 bases, leaving 9 bases of the junction unmatched. CDR1 is SGHTA and CDR2 is FQGNSA in the germline V gene. The CDR3 is 15 residues long. CDR3 amino acids: CASSLRPGQGYEQYF. The CDR3 DNA follows: TGTGCCAGCAGCCTTCGACCGGGACAGGGTTACGAGCAGTACTTC.